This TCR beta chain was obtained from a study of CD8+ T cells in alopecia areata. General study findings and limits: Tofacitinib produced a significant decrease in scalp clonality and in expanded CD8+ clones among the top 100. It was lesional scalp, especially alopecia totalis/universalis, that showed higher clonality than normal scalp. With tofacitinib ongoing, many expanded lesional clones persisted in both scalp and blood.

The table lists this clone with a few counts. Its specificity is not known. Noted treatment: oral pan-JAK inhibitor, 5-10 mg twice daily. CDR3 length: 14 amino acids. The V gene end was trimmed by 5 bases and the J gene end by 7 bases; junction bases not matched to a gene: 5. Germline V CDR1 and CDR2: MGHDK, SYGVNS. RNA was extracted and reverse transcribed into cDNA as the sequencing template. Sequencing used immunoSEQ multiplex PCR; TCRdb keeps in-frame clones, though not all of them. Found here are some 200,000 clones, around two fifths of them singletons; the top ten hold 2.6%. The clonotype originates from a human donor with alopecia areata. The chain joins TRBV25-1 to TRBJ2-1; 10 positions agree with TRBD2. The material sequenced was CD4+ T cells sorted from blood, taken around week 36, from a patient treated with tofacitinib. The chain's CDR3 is CASSRAGGGNEQFF. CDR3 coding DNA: TGTGCCAGCAGTCGAGCGGGAGGGGGAAATGAGCAGTTCTTC.